Listed below are T cell receptor beta chains from one sample, sequenced in a study of cytomegalovirus exposure and HLA in healthy donors. The repertoire was sequenced with immunoSEQ multiplex PCR; TCRdb's copy has only in-frame clones and lacks some. The table includes about 140,000 clones, 80% detected once. Source material: PBMCs. The source is a man aged 45-65 years in good health and CMV-seronegative. Both conserved end residues are part of each CDR3. The D gene is left open where the match is weak. Clone size, where shown, is once, few, many, or a class for clones that have expanded.

CDR3nt	CDR3aa	abundance	v_gene	j_gene	d_gene
TGCGCCAGCAGCATTACACCAGATTCTAGCACAGATACGCAGTATTTT	CASSITPDSSTDTQYF	.	TRBV5-1	TRBJ2-3	.
TGTGCCAGCAGCTACCCGGGACAGGGAGCGGACGAGCAGTACTTC	CASSYPGQGADEQYF	.	TRBV5-6	TRBJ2-7	TRBD1
TGCAGTGCCAACAGGGCTCGCGGCTACACCTTC	CSANRARGYTF	.	TRBV20-1	TRBJ1-2	.
TGTGCCAGCAGCCTATGGGGAGGAAACAATCAGCCCCAGCATTTT	CASSLWGGNNQPQHF	.	TRBV2	TRBJ1-5	.
TGTGCCAGTAGTACTCGAGGACAGGTCCAGCATTTT	CASSTRGQVQHF	.	TRBV19	TRBJ1-5	TRBD1
TGTGCCAGCAGCTTAGGGAGTGGCTACACCTTC	CASSLGSGYTF	.	TRBV7-2	TRBJ1-2	.
TGTGCCAGCAGCCCGGGGGACAGGGGGAACACAGATACGCAGTATTTT	CASSPGDRGNTDTQYF	.	TRBV7-3	TRBJ2-3	TRBD1
TGTGCCAGCATCGACTGGGGGCGGAACACCGGGGAGCTGTTTTTT	CASIDWGRNTGELFF	.	TRBV6-1	TRBJ2-2	.
TGTGCCAGCAGTTTAGAAACAGGAAACCCGGAGAGCACCGGGGAGCTGTTTTTT	CASSLETGNPESTGELFF	.	TRBV28	TRBJ2-2	.
TGTGCCAGCAGCTTAAGTCAGGGGGCGCGAGCTTTCTTT	CASSLSQGARAFF	.	TRBV7-2	TRBJ1-1	TRBD1
TGTGCCATCAGTGGACAGGGGAACACCGGGGAGCTGTTTTTT	CAISGQGNTGELFF	.	TRBV10-3	TRBJ2-2	TRBD1
TGTGCCAGCTCACTAGGACAGGACCTTAGTGAAGCTTTCTTT	CASSLGQDLSEAFF	.	TRBV18	TRBJ1-1	TRBD1
TGCAGCGGAGACAGAGGCACAGATACGCAGTATTTT	CSGDRGTDTQYF	.	TRBV29-1	TRBJ2-3	.
TGTGCCAGCTCACCCGGACAGGGTTCTACCCGAAAACAAGCTTTCTTT	CASSPGQGSTRKQAFF	few	TRBV18	TRBJ1-1	TRBD1
TGTGCCAGCAGTGAAAGCACAGGGGGATGGGGCTACACCTTC	CASSESTGGWGYTF	.	TRBV25-1	TRBJ1-2	TRBD1
TGTGCCAGCAGCTTGGTTTCGCAGGCCTACGAGCAGTACTTC	CASSLVSQAYEQYF	.	TRBV5-6	TRBJ2-7	.
TGCGCCAGCAGCTTGGGACGACAGGTTGTATCAGAGACCCAGTACTTC	CASSLGRQVVSETQYF	.	TRBV5-1	TRBJ2-5	.
TGTGCCAGCAGTGAGGCTGCTAACACTGAAGCTTTCTTT	CASSEAANTEAFF	.	TRBV2	TRBJ1-1	.
TGTGCCAGCAGCTTAACAGGGACTAGCGGGGTCGGGGAGCTGTTTTTT	CASSLTGTSGVGELFF	.	TRBV7-3	TRBJ2-2	TRBD2
TGCAGCGTCGATCAGGGGGCTGGGGAGACCCAGTACTTC	CSVDQGAGETQYF	.	TRBV29-1	TRBJ2-5	TRBD1
TGTGCCAGCAGCTTACTCGGAGCCGGTGGCACCGGGGAGCTGTTTTTT	CASSLLGAGGTGELFF	.	TRBV11-2	TRBJ2-2	.
TGTGCCTCCCCTAAGGCAGGCACTAACACTGAAGCTTTCTTT	CASPKAGTNTEAFF	.	TRBV30	TRBJ1-1	.
TGCGCCAGCACGTGGGGAGGGGAGGAGACCCAGTACTTC	CASTWGGEETQYF	.	TRBV5-1	TRBJ2-5	TRBD2
TGCGCCAGCAGCCAAGAAGAGGGAGGTGATGGTGGGGTCTACACTGAAGCTTTCTTT	CASSQEEGGDGGVYTEAFF	.	TRBV4-1	TRBJ1-1	.
TGTGCCAGCAGCTTAAGGGGGGGAAAGCACAATGAGCAGTTCTTC	CASSLRGGKHNEQFF	once	TRBV7-9	TRBJ2-1	.
TGCGCCAGCAGCTTGAGGACTAGCAACGATGAGCAGTTCTTC	CASSLRTSNDEQFF	.	TRBV5-1	TRBJ2-1	TRBD2
TGCGCCAGCAGAGAGAGGGTTTACTCTGAAGCTTTCTTT	CASRERVYSEAFF	.	TRBV5-1	TRBJ1-1	.
TGTGCCAGCAGCTTAGCATTGGGGAGTGGCAATCAGCCCCAGCATTTT	CASSLALGSGNQPQHF	.	TRBV7-9	TRBJ1-5	.
TGCAGCGCGATACAGGGTAGTATCACCGGGGAGCTGTTTTTT	CSAIQGSITGELFF	.	TRBV29-1	TRBJ2-2	.
TGTGCCAGCAGTGACAGGACAGGCTTATACGAGCAGTACTTC	CASSDRTGLYEQYF	.	TRBV2	TRBJ2-7	TRBD1
TGTGCCAGCTCACCACCGAACCCCCGGGATACGCAGTATTTT	CASSPPNPRDTQYF	.	TRBV18	TRBJ2-3	.
TGTGCCAGCAACTCCGGGGATCGCAGCAATCAGCCCCAGCATTTT	CASNSGDRSNQPQHF	.	TRBV2	TRBJ1-5	.
TGTGCCAGTAGCATACAGGGGGCGAATCAGCCCCAGCATTTT	CASSIQGANQPQHF	.	TRBV19	TRBJ1-5	TRBD1
TGTGCCAGCAGCTCTCAGGGGGCCTACTCTGGAAACACCATATATTTT	CASSSQGAYSGNTIYF	few	TRBV5-6	TRBJ1-3	TRBD1
TGTGCCAGCAGTGGGGAGCTTGGGACTAGCGGGAGGGCATACGAGCAGTACTTC	CASSGELGTSGRAYEQYF	.	TRBV6-1	TRBJ2-7	TRBD2
TGTGCCAGCAATCTAGCGGGGGCCGACGGGGCCCAGTACTTC	CASNLAGADGAQYF	few	TRBV2	TRBJ2-5	TRBD2
TGTGCCAGCAGCTATTTGCGGGGGATTGATCAGCCCCAGCATTTT	CASSYLRGIDQPQHF	.	TRBV5-6	TRBJ1-5	.
TGCGCCAGCAGCCGAGACGTAGGGGAAGAGACCCAGTACTTC	CASSRDVGEETQYF	once	TRBV4-1	TRBJ2-5	.
TGCGCCAGCAGCTTGCAAGCGGGGGCCTACCGGGAGACCCAGTACTTC	CASSLQAGAYRETQYF	.	TRBV5-1	TRBJ2-5	TRBD2
TGTGCCAGCAGCTTAGACGGCAAACAGGGCTACACCTTC	CASSLDGKQGYTF	.	TRBV7-9	TRBJ1-2	.
TGCAGCGTTGAAGGGGGACAGGCGAACACCGGGGAGCTGTTTTTT	CSVEGGQANTGELFF	once	TRBV29-1	TRBJ2-2	TRBD1
TGTGCCAGCAGCGCCCGAGAACGGAATGAGCAGTTCTTC	CASSARERNEQFF	.	TRBV9	TRBJ2-1	.
TGCGCCAGCAGCTGGATCAGGGGAAACTCCTACAATGAGCAGTTCTTC	CASSWIRGNSYNEQFF	.	TRBV5-1	TRBJ2-1	.
TGTGCCAGCAGCCCCGGGGCAGGGGGTAGATACACTGAAGCTTTCTTT	CASSPGAGGRYTEAFF	.	TRBV7-3	TRBJ1-1	TRBD1
TGTGCCAGCAGCTTAACGGGGGCGAACACTGAAGCTTTCTTT	CASSLTGANTEAFF	.	TRBV7-3	TRBJ1-1	.
TGTGCTAGTGGTCCTAGCGGGTTCGATGTGACCCAGTACTTC	CASGPSGFDVTQYF	.	TRBV12-5	TRBJ2-5	TRBD2
TGTGCCTGGAGGCCTAACGACTTGAACACTGAAGCTTTCTTT	CAWRPNDLNTEAFF	.	TRBV30	TRBJ1-1	.
TGCGCCAGCAGCCTAGCGGACAGGGACTATGGCTACACCTTC	CASSLADRDYGYTF	.	TRBV4-1	TRBJ1-2	TRBD1
TGTGCCAGCAGCAATAGCGGGGAGATTGTACGTGTGCAGTTCTTC	CASSNSGEIVRVQFF	.	TRBV11-2	TRBJ2-1	TRBD2
TGTGCCAGCAGCGTTGGCCCAGGGGTGGATACGCAGTATTTT	CASSVGPGVDTQYF	.	TRBV9	TRBJ2-3	.
TGTGCCTGGTACGGGGTGGGCCGCTACTCTGGAAACACCATATATTTT	CAWYGVGRYSGNTIYF	few	TRBV30	TRBJ1-3	.
TGTGCCAGCAGCGCATCCGGGACTAGCGGTTACGAGCAGTACTTC	CASSASGTSGYEQYF	.	TRBV4-2	TRBJ2-7	TRBD2
TGCGCCAGCAGTCCTAGTAACAGGGTGCTTTACGAGCAGTACTTC	CASSPSNRVLYEQYF	.	TRBV5-1	TRBJ2-7	.
TGTGCCAGCAGTCAACGGACTAGCGGGAGTTGGGAGCAGTACTTC	CASSQRTSGSWEQYF	.	TRBV27	TRBJ2-7	TRBD2
TGTGCCAGCAGTCTCGGTAAGCCCTCCTACAATGAGCAGTTCTTC	CASSLGKPSYNEQFF	.	TRBV28	TRBJ2-1	.
TGCGCCAGCGCCCGGAGTTCTAACTACAATGAGCAGTTCTTC	CASARSSNYNEQFF	.	TRBV5-1	TRBJ2-1	.
TGCGCCAGCACCCCACCCCCGGGACAGGGGGGTTTTAACACTGAAGCTTTCTTT	CASTPPPGQGGFNTEAFF	.	TRBV4-1	TRBJ1-1	TRBD1